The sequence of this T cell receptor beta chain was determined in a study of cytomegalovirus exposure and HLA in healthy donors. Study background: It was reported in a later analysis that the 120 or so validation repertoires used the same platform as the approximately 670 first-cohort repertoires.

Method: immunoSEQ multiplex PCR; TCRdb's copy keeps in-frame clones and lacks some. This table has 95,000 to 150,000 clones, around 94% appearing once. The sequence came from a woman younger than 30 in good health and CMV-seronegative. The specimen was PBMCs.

CDR3 nucleotide sequence: TGTGCCAGCAGTCGGCACGGACAGTCCAGCAATCAGCCCCAGCATTTT. Encoded protein: CASSRHGQSSNQPQHF. The rearrangement links TRBV28 to TRBJ1-5; D possibly corresponds to TRBD1 (6 bases). With 5 bases removed from V and 1 base from J, the gap between germline ends came to 15 bases. Germline-derived CDR1 and CDR2 are MDHEN and SYDVKM. The CDR3 is 16 residues long.